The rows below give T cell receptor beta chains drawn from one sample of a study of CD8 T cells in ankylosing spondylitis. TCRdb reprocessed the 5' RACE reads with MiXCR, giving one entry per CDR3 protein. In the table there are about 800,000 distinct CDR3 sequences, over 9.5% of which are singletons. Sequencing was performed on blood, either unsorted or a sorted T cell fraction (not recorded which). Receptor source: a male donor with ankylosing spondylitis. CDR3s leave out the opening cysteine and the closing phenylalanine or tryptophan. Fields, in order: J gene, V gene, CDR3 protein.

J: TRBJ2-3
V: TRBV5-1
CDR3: ASSSLPDTDTQY

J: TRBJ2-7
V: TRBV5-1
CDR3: ASALAGGTGEQY

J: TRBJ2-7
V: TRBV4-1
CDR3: ASSQDTGTGGYEQY

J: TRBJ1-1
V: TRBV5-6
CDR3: ASSLVQGPPKAF

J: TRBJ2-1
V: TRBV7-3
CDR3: ASSPKRGGEQF

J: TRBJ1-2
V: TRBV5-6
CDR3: ASSLIGPHPYKA

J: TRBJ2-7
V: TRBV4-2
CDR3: ASSNRDPAYEQY

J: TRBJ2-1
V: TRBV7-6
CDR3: ASSSQLAGAGF

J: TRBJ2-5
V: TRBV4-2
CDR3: ASSQYTQETQY

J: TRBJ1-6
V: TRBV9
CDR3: ASSVGMESPLH

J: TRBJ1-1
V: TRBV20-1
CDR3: SAGGDLNTEAF

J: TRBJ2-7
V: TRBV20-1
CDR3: SARRDRVYEQY

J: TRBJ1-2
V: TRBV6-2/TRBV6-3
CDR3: ASSYARDLYGYT

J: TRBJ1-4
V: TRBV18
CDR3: ASSPSSNEKLF

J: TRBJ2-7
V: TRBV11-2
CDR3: ASSSRVVNEQY

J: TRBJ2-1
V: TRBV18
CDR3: ASRVNSYNEQF

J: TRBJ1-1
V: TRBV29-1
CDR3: SVSPRGYTEAF

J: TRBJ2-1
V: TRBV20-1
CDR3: SALLGRGGPNEQF

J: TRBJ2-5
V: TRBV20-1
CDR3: SAIRPISQETQY

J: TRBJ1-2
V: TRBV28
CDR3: ASSPSVYGYT

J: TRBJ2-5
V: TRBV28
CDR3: ASRNGQGARETQY

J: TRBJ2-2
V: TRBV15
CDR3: ATSRYGNTGELF

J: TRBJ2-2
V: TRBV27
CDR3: ASRPSWQASGELF

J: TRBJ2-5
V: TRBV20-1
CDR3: SARARLGETQY

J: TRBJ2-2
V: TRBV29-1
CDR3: SVGGARETNTGELF

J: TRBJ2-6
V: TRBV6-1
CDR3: ASSESGANVLT

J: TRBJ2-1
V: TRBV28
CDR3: ASSLGGGATKQF

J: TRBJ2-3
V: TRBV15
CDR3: ATSRDLTGQTTDTQY

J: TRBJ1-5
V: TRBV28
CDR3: ASSLPTGINQPQH

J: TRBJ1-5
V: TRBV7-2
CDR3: ASSPWGGNQPQH

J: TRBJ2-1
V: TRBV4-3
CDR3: ASSQELAAYNEQF

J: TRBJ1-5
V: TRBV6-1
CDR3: ASSESRYQPQH